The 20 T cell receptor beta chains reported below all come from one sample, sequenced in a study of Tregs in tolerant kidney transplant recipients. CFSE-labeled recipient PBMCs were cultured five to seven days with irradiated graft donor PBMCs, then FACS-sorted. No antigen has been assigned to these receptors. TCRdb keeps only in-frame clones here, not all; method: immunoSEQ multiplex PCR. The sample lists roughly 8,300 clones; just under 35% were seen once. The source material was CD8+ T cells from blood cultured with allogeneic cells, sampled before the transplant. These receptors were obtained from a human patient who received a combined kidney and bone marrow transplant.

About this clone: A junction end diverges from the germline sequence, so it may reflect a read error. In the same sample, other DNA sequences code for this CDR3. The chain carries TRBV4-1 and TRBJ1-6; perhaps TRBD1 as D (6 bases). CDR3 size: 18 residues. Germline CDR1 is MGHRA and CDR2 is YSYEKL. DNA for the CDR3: TGCGCCAGCAGCCAGCTGGGACATGTGGTACCCTATAATTCCCCCCTCCACTTT. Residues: CASSQLGHVVPYNSPLHF.

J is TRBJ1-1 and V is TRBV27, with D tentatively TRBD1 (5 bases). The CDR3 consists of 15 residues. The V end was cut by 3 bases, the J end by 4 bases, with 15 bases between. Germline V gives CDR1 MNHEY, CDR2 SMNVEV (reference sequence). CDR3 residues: CASSLVGGLITEAFF. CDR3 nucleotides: TGTGCCAGCAGTTTGGTTGGGGGACTGATCACTGAAGCTTTCTTT.

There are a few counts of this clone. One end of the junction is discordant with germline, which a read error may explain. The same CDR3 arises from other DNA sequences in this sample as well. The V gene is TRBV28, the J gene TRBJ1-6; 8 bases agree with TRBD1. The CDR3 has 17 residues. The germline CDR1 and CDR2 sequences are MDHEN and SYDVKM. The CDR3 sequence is CASSFGRGTGYNSPLHF. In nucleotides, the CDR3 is TGTGCCAGCAGTTTTGGACGAGGGACAGGCTATAATTCCCCCCTCCACTTT.

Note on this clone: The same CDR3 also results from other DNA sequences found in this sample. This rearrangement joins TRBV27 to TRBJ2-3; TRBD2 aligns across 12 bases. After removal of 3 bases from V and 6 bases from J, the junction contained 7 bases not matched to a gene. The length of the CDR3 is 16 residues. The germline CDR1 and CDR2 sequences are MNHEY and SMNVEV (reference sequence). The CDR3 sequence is CASSFLLAGGPDTQYF. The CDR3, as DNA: TGTGCCAGCAGTTTTCTTCTAGCGGGGGGGCCTGATACGCAGTATTTT.

The CDR3, as DNA: TGTGCCAGCAGGACTCGGAGTTCTCAGGGCAATGAGCAGTTCTTC. It is translated as CASRTRSSQGNEQFF. The chain employs TRBV6-1 and TRBJ2-1; weak D call: TRBD1 (5 bases). Germline assignment: CDR1 MNHNS and CDR2 SASEGT. Trimming left V 6 bases short and J 6 bases short, with 18 bases between. CDR3 length: 15 residues.

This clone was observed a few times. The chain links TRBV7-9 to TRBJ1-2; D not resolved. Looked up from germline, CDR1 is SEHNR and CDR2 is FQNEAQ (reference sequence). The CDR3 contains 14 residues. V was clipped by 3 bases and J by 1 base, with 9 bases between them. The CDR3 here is CASSFGSNNYGYTF. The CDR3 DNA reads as TGTGCCAGCAGCTTTGGCTCAAATAACTATGGCTACACCTTC.

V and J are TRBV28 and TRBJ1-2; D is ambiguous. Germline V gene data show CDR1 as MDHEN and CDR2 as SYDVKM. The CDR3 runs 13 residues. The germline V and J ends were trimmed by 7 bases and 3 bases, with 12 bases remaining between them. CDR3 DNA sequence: TGTGCCAGCATACCCTTGGGAGACTATGGCTACACCTTC. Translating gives CASIPLGDYGYTF.

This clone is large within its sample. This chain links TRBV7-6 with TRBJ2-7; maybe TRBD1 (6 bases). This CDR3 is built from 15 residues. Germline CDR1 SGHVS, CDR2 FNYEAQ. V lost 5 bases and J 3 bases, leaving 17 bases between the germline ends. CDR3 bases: TGTGCCAGCAGCCTCTCCGGGACACCGGACTACGAGCAGTACTTC. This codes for CASSLSGTPDYEQYF.

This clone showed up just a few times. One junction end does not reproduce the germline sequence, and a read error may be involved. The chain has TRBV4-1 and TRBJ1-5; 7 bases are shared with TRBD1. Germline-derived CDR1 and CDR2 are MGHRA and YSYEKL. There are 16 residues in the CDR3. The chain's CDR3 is CASSQESGQINQPQHF. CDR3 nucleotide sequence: TGTGCCAGCAGCCAAGAATCGGGACAGATAAATCAGCCCCAGCATTTT.

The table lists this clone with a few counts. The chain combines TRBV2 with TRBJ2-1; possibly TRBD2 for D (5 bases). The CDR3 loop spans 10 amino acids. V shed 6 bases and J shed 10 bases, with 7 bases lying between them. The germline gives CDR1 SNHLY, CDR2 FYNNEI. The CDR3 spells CASRVAEQFF. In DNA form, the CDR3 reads TGTGCCAGCAGGGTAGCGGAGCAGTTCTTC. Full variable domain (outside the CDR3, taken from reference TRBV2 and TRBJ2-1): EPEVTQTPSHQVTQMGQEVILRCVPISNHLYFYWYRQILGQKVEFLVSFYNNEISEKSEIFDDQFSVERPDGSNFTLKIRSTKLEDSAMYFCASRVAEQFFGPGTRLTVL.

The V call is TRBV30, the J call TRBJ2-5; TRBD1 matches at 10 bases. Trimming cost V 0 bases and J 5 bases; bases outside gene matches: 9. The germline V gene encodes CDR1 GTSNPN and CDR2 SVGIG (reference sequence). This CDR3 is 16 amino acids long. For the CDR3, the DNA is TGTGCCTGGAGTGTACTAGGGGACAGGGGCCACGAGACCCAGTACTTC. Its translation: CAWSVLGDRGHETQYF.

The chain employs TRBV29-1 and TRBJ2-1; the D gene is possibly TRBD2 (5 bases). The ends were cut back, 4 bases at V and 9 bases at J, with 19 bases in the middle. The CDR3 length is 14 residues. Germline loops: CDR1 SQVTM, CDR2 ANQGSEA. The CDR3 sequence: CSVVGVNPDAEQFF. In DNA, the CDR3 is TGCAGCGTTGTCGGGGTCAACCCGGACGCTGAGCAGTTCTTC.

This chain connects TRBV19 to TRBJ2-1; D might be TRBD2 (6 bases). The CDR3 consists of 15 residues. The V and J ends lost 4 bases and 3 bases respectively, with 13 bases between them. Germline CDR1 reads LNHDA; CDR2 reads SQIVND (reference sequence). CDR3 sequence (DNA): TGTGCCAGTAGTAGGGAGGCGGCCTACTACAATGAGCAGTTCTTC. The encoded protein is CASSREAAYYNEQFF.

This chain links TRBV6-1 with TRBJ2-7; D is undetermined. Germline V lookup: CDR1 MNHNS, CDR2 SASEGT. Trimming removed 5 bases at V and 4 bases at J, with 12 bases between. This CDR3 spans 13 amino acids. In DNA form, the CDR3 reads TGTGCCAGCAGTTCTACCCTCTCATACGAGCAGTACTTC. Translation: CASSSTLSYEQYF.

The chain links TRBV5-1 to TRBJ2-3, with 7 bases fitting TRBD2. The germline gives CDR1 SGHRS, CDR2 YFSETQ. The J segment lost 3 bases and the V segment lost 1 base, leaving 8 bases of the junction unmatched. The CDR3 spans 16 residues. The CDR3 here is CASSLPLLASTDTQYF. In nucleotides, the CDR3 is TGCGCCAGCAGCTTGCCCCTACTAGCGTCTACAGATACGCAGTATTTT.

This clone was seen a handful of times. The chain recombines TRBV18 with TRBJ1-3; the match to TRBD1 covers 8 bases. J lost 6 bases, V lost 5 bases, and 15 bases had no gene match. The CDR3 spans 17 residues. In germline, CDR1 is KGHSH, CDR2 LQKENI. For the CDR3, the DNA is TGTGCCAGCTCATACTTCCCAGGGGGCGCGTTGACAAACACCATATATTTT. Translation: CASSYFPGGALTNTIYF.

CDR3 coding DNA: TGCGCCAGCAGCTTGACGACTAGTCCGCAAGAGACCCAGTACTTC. The encoded protein is CASSLTTSPQETQYF. The chain has TRBV5-1 and TRBJ2-5; D possibly corresponds to TRBD2 (6 bases). The CDR3 spans 15 residues. The V end lost 1 base, the J end lost 2 bases, and 12 bases lay between the germline ends. Germline CDR1 reads SGHRS; CDR2 reads YFSETQ.

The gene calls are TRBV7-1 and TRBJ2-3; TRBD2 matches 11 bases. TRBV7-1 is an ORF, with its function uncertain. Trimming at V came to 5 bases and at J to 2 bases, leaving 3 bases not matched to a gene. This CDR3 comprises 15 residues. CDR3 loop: CASSRLAGYTDTQYF. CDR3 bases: TGTGCCAGCAGCCGACTAGCGGGGTACACAGATACGCAGTATTTT.

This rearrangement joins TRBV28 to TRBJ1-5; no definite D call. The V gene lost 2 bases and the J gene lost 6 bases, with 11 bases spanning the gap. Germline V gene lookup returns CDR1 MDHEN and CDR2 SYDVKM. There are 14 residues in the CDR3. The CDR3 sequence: CASSLGLSGQPQHF. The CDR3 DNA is TGTGCCAGCAGTTTAGGTCTTTCGGGTCAGCCCCAGCATTTT.

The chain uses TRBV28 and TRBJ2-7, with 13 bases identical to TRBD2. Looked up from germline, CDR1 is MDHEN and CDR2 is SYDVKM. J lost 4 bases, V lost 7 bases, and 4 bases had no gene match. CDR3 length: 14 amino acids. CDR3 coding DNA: TGTGCCAGCACGGAGACTAGCGGGGGGTACGAGCAGTACTTC. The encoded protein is CASTETSGGYEQYF.